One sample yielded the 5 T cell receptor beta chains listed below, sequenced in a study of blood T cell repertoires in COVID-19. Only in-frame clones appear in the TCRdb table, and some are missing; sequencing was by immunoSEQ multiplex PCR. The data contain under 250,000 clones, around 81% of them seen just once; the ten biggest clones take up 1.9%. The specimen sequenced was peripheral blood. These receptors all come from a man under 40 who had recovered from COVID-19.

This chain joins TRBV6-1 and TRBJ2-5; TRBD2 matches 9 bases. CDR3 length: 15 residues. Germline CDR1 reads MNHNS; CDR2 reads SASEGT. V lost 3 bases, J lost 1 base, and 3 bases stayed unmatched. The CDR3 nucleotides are TGTGCCAGCAGTGATGGGCGGGGGGGCCAAGAGACCCAGTACTTC. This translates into CASSDGRGGQETQYF.

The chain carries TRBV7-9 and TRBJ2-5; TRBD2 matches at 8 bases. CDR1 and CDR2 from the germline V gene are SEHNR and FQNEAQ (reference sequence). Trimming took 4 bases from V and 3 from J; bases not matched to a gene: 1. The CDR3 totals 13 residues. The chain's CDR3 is CASSWGLEETQYF. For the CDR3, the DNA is TGTGCCAGCAGCTGGGGACTAGAAGAGACCCAGTACTTC. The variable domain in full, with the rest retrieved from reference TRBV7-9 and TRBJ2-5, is DTGVSQNPRHKITKRGQNVTFRCDPISEHNRLYWYRQTLGQGPEFLTYFQNEAQLEKSRLLSDRFSAERPKGSFSTLEIQRTEQGDSAMYLCASSWGLEETQYFGPGTRLLVL.

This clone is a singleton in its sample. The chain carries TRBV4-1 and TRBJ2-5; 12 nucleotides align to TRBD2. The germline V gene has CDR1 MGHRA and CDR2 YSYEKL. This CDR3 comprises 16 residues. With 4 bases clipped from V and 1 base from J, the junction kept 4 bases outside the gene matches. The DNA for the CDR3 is TGCGCCAGCAGCCGAGGACTAGCGGGGTTCCAAGAGACCCAGTACTTC. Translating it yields CASSRGLAGFQETQYF.

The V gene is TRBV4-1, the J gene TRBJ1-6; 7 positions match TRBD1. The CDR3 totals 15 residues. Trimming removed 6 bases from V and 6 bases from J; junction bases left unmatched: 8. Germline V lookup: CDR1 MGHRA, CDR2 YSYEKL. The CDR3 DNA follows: TGCGCCAGCAGGCCCCAGGGGGATCTTAATTCACCCCTCCACTTT. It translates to CASRPQGDLNSPLHF.

This CDR3 reads CASRSGRVSPLHF. As DNA, the CDR3 is TGTGCCAGCAGAAGCGGGCGCGTATCGCCCCTCCACTTT. The chain links TRBV12-3 or TRBV12-4 to TRBJ1-6, with D unresolved. V lost 6 bases to trimming and J lost 13 bases, with 16 bases between them. The CDR3 consists of 13 residues.